The sequence of this TCR beta chain was determined in a study of PD-L1 blockade in urothelial cancer. Whole-study context: Blood drawn 3 weeks (second dose) and 6 weeks after treatment start was analyzed.

The CDR3 spans 15 residues. Germline V lookup: CDR1 MNHEY, CDR2 SMNVEV (reference sequence). V was pared by 4 bases and J by 2 bases, with 4 bases of the junction left unmatched. Noted time point: pretreatment peripheral blood. The repertoire was sequenced with immunoSEQ multiplex PCR; TCRdb's copy has only in-frame clones and lacks some. The sample records more than 35,000 clones, about nine tenths being singletons. The source was PBMCs, collected around atezolizumab (anti-PD-L1) treatment. V gene TRBV27 combines with J gene TRBJ2-7, with 11 bases identical to TRBD2. The source of this sequence is a woman aged 60-75 years with urothelial cancer. The CDR3 is CASSSPSGRTYEQYF. CDR3 DNA: TGTGCCAGCAGTTCGCCTAGCGGGAGGACCTACGAGCAGTACTTC.